These 9 T cell receptor beta chains originate from one sample sequenced in a study of graft-versus-host responses after intestinal transplantation. Produced via immunoSEQ multiplex PCR; TCRdb's table is partial and in-frame only. The sample holds 35,000 to 55,000 clones, around 93% seen once. Sample: PBMCs, taken more than 750 days after a first intestinal transplant, on the day of a second. The receptor set was obtained from a human patient who received an intestinal transplant, so some T cells may come from the graft donor.

This chain joins TRBV15 and TRBJ2-7, with 10 positions matching TRBD1. Germline CDR1 is LNHNV and CDR2 is YYDKDF (reference sequence). This CDR3 contains 17 residues. V was pared by 0 bases and J by 2 bases, with 7 bases of the junction left unmatched. The CDR3 sequence: CATSRDNPGQGAYEQYF. CDR3 DNA sequence: TGTGCCACCAGCAGAGATAACCCTGGACAGGGGGCCTACGAGCAGTACTTC.

The gene calls are TRBV6-1 and TRBJ2-6; unclear D gene. With 3 bases removed from V and 4 bases from J, the gap between germline ends came to 7 bases. The CDR3 is 14 amino acids. Germline-derived CDR1 and CDR2 are MNHNS and SASEGT. For the CDR3, the DNA is TGTGCCAGCAGTGAGTTTAGGGGGGCCAACGTCCTGACTTTC. Translation: CASSEFRGANVLTF.

This chain uses TRBV27 with TRBJ1-5, with 8 bases aligning to TRBD1. The CDR3 spans 17 residues. The V and J ends lost 0 bases and 1 base, in that order; junction bases with no gene match: 5. CDR1 and CDR2 from the germline V gene are MNHEY and SMNVEV (reference sequence). The CDR3 DNA sequence: TGTGCCAGCAGTTTATCCTGGACAGGGCTCAGCAATCAGCCCCAGCATTTT. As protein: CASSLSWTGLSNQPQHF.

The chain uses TRBV5-8 and TRBJ1-2, with 8 bases fitting TRBD1. This CDR3 comprises 16 residues. Germline trimming cut 5 bases from V and 4 bases from J; bases unmatched to any gene: 13. The germline gives CDR1 SGHTS, CDR2 YDEGEE. CDR3 in amino acids: CASSFPDRAYFYGYTF. CDR3 DNA sequence: TGTGCCAGCAGTTTCCCGGACAGGGCGTACTTCTATGGCTACACCTTC.

The CDR3 spells CAWKTGELFF. In nucleotides, the CDR3 is TGTGCCTGGAAAACCGGGGAGCTGTTTTTT. J is TRBJ2-2 and V is TRBV30; D uncertain. Deletions cut 4 bases from V and 5 bases from J, with 2 bases between. This CDR3 has 10 amino acids. CDR1 and CDR2 from the germline V gene are GTSNPN and SVGIG (reference sequence). Variable domain in full (rest from reference TRBV30 and TRBJ2-2): SQTIHQWPATLVQPVGSPLSLECTVEGTSNPNLYWYRQAAGRGLQLLFYSVGIGQISSEVPQNLSASRPQDRQFILSSKKLLLSDSGFYLCAWKTGELFFGEGSRLTVL.

J is TRBJ2-4 and V is TRBV7-8; D gene ambiguous. The CDR3 contains 15 residues. The germline gives CDR1 SGHVS, CDR2 FQNEAQ. V lost 0 bases, J lost 1 base, and 7 bases lay in between. Here the CDR3 reads CASSLARWAKNIQYF. The DNA of the CDR3 is TGTGCCAGCAGCTTAGCGCGATGGGCCAAAAACATTCAGTACTTC. The entire variable domain, with the rest obtained from reference TRBV7-8 and TRBJ2-4, is as follows: GAGVSQSPRYKVAKRGQDVALRCDPISGHVSLFWYQQALGQGPEFLTYFQNEAQLDKSGLPSDRFFAERPEGSVSTLKIQRTQQEDSAVYLCASSLARWAKNIQYFGAGTRLSVL.

The rearrangement uses TRBV10-1 and TRBJ2-7; 9 nucleotides match TRBD1. Germline loops: CDR1 WNHNN, CDR2 SYGVQD (reference sequence). V was pared by 7 bases and J by 8 bases, with 9 bases of the junction left unmatched. CDR3 size: 13 residues. CDR3 sequence: CASNPGQGVKQYF. CDR3 DNA: TGCGCCAGCAACCCGGGACAGGGCGTGAAGCAGTACTTC.

The genes are TRBV4-1 and TRBJ2-3; tentative D call: TRBD2 (7 bases). The germline V and J ends were trimmed by 8 bases and 1 base, with 16 bases remaining between them. This CDR3 has 15 residues. The V gene's germline CDR1 is MGHRA and CDR2 YSYEKL. DNA of the CDR3: TGCGCCAGCCAGGGAGGGGGAGAAGGCACAGATACGCAGTATTTT. The encoded protein is CASQGGGEGTDTQYF.

V and J are TRBV4-2 and TRBJ2-5; 11 nucleotides line up with TRBD2. Germline lookup yields CDR1 LGHNA and CDR2 YNFKEQ. V was pared by 2 bases and J by 4 bases, with 3 bases of the junction left unmatched. This CDR3 spans 15 amino acids. The CDR3 reads CASSQIAGGPETQYF. Here the CDR3 DNA reads TGTGCCAGCAGCCAAATAGCGGGGGGGCCAGAGACCCAGTACTTC.